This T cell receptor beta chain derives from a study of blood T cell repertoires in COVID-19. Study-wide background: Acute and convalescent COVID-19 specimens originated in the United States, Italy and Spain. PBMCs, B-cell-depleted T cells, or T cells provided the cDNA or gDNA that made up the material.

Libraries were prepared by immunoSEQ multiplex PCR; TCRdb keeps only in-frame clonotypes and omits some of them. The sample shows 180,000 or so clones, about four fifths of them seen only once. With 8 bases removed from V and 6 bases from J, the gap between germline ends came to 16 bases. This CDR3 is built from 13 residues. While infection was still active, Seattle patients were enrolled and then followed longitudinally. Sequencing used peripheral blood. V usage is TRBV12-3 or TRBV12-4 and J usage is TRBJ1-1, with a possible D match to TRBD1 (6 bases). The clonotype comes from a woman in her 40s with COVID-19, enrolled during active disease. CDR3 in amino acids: CASLWGGLAEAFF. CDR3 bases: TGTGCCAGCCTTTGGGGGGGGCTCGCTGAAGCTTTCTTT.